This T cell receptor beta chain was obtained from a study of tumor T cells in aggressive B-cell lymphoma. Produced via immunoSEQ multiplex PCR; TCRdb's table is partial and in-frame only. Of roughly 9,900 clones in the sample, 85% are singletons; the top ten hold around 4.5%. Input material: tumor tissue. This TCR derives from an adult with diffuse large B cell lymphoma.

The CDR3 DNA reads TGTGCCAGCAGCCCCGGACAGAGCCGCTATGGCTACACCTTC. As protein: CASSPGQSRYGYTF. V is TRBV27 and J is TRBJ1-2; perhaps TRBD1 as D (6 bases). V was pared by 6 bases and J by 4 bases, with 15 bases between. The CDR3 is 14 residues long. Looked up from germline, CDR1 is MNHEY and CDR2 is SMNVEV (reference sequence).